Listed below are T cell receptor beta chains from one sample, sequenced in a study of shared clonotypes between healthy human individuals. TCRdb's table, derived via immunoSEQ multiplex PCR, lists solely in-frame clones and lacks some. The repertoire includes about 2,100,000 clones, about 92% of them detected once, and roughly 1.8% sits in the top ten. The source material was naive CD8+ T cells from PBMCs. These TCRs come from a man aged 18-30 years in good health. Some clones in this sample may be carry-over from other donors' samples. CDR3s include the opening cysteine and the closing phenylalanine or tryptophan. The D gene is left open where the match is weak. Expanded clones get a size class; other rows say once, few or many, or leave the size out.

j_call d_call v_call clone_size cdr3_length cdr3_nt cdr3_aa
TRBJ2-7 - TRBV28 - 14 TGTGCCAGCAGGCCTGGTTTGGGCTCCTACGAGCAGTACTTC CASRPGLGSYEQYF
TRBJ2-7 TRBD1 TRBV18 - 16 TGTGCCAGCTCACCGCGAGGACAGGTGAGCTCCTACGAGCAGTACTTC CASSPRGQVSSYEQYF
TRBJ2-1 - TRBV5-1 once 15 TGCGCCAGCGCCCCAGAGCGGGCAATTACGAATGAGCAGTTCTTC CASAPERAITNEQFF
TRBJ2-7 TRBD1 TRBV6-1 - 14 TGTGCCAGCAGTGCCACGGGACAGGGTTACGAGCAGTACTTC CASSATGQGYEQYF
TRBJ2-7 - TRBV7-2 - 14 TGTGCCAGCAGCTCCGGGACGGTCCCCTACGAGCAGTACTTC CASSSGTVPYEQYF
TRBJ2-7 TRBD2 TRBV11-2 - 15 TGTGCCAGCAGCTTAGAACTAGCGCATTATGGCGAGCAGTACTTC CASSLELAHYGEQYF
TRBJ2-2 TRBD1 TRBV5-1 - 15 TGCGCCAGCAGCTTCACGGACAGGGAAACCGGGGAGCTGTTTTTT CASSFTDRETGELFF
TRBJ2-7 TRBD1 TRBV5-4 - 15 TGTGCCAGCAGCCCCGACAGGGCATTTCCCTACGAGCAGTACTTC CASSPDRAFPYEQYF
TRBJ2-7 - TRBV6-1 - 10 TGTGCCAGCAGTCAGTACGAGCAGTACTTC CASSQYEQYF
TRBJ1-5 - TRBV28 once 15 TGTGCCAGCAGTTTATTCACAGGTAGCAATCAGCCCCAGCATTTT CASSLFTGSNQPQHF
TRBJ1-2 - TRBV19 - 16 TGTGCCAGTAGTCTCCGGGCCCAATATAATTGGTATGGCTACACCTTC CASSLRAQYNWYGYTF
TRBJ2-7 - TRBV5-4 - 13 TGTGCCAGCAGCTTGGGAGTACTCTACGAGCAGTACTTC CASSLGVLYEQYF
TRBJ1-5 - TRBV2 - 18 TGTGCCAGCAGTGAAGTCTTCACAACAAGAGGAGCGGGTCAGCCCCAGCATTTT CASSEVFTTRGAGQPQHF
TRBJ2-2 - TRBV4-3 - 12 TGCGCCAGCAGAGGGGGGACCGGGGAGCTGTTTTTT CASRGGTGELFF
TRBJ1-3 - TRBV6-5 - 16 TGTGCCAGCAGTTATCGGGGGACATTCTCTGGAAACACCATATATTTT CASSYRGTFSGNTIYF
TRBJ2-5 TRBD1 TRBV9 - 15 TGTGCCAGCAGCACACCCAGGGGGCGTGAAGAGACCCAGTACTTC CASSTPRGREETQYF
TRBJ2-7 TRBD1 TRBV5-6 - 15 TGTGCCAGCAGCGGGGGGGACAGGGACGCCCACGAGCAGTACTTC CASSGGDRDAHEQYF
TRBJ2-7 TRBD2 TRBV29-1 - 13 TGCAGCGTTCTAGCGGGCGACTCCTACGAGCAGTACTTC CSVLAGDSYEQYF
TRBJ2-6 - TRBV11-1 - 14 TGTGCCAGCCGCATGAGCTCTGGGGCCAACGTCCTGACTTTC CASRMSSGANVLTF
TRBJ2-4 - TRBV4-1 - 15 TGCGCCAGCAGCCGTATTATGACACCGAAAAACATTCAGTACTTC CASSRIMTPKNIQYF
TRBJ2-7 TRBD1 TRBV15 - 14 TGTGCCACCAGCAGAGGAGGGGGCCCCTACGAGCAGTACTTC CATSRGGGPYEQYF
TRBJ2-7 - TRBV21-1 once 15 TGTGCCAGCAGCTCACCGGGACAGGGCACCTACGAGCAGTACTTC CASSSPGQGTYEQYF
TRBJ2-1 TRBD1 TRBV9 - 14 TGTGCCAGCAGCGTAGGCCAGGGGGCTAATGAGCAGTTCTTC CASSVGQGANEQFF
TRBJ2-7 TRBD2 TRBV7-2 once 15 TGTGCCAGCAGCTTAGGGACTAGCGGGAGGGACGAGCAGTACTTC CASSLGTSGRDEQYF
TRBJ2-3 - TRBV6-5 - 13 TGTGCCAGCAGACCGACTAGCACAGATACGCAGTATTTT CASRPTSTDTQYF
TRBJ1-1 - TRBV28 - 13 TGTGCCAGCAGCCGGGACGGGGACACTGAAGCTTTCTTT CASSRDGDTEAFF
TRBJ2-5 TRBD1 TRBV7-9 - 17 TGTGCCAGCAGTCCAAAATTATCCCAAGAGGGGGCCAAGACCCAGTACTTC CASSPKLSQEGAKTQYF